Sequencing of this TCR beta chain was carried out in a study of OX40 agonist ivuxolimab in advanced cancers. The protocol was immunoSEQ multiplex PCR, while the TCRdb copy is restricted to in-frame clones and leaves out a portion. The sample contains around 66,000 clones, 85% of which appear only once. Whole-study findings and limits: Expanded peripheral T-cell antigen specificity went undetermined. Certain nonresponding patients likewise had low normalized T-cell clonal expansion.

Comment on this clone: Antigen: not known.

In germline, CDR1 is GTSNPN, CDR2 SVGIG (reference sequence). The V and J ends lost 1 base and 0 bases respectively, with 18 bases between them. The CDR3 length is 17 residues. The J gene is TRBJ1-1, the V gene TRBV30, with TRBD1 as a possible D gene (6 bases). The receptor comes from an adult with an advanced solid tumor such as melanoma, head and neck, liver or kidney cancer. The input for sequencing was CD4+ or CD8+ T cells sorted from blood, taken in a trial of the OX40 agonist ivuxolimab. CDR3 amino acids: CAWSESGGAPVNTEAFF. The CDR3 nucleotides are TGTGCCTGGAGTGAATCGGGGGGCGCCCCGGTGAACACTGAAGCTTTCTTT.